This note documents a single TCR beta chain sequence. The antigen is not known. Libraries were prepared by immunoSEQ multiplex PCR; TCRdb keeps only in-frame clonotypes and omits some of them. Among 4,000 to 5,500 clones listed, just under 40% were seen once. The data belong to a study of Tregs in tolerant kidney transplant recipients. Findings of the study overall: This study did not directly address biological reproducibility.

The CDR3 is 15 amino acids. V was pared by 1 base and J by 5 bases, with 14 bases between. Germline lookup yields CDR1 SGHAT and CDR2 FQNNGV. The sequencing input was CD8+ T cells from blood cultured with allogeneic cells. This receptor was obtained from a human donor in good health. The rearrangement uses TRBV11-2 and TRBJ1-1; tentatively, D is TRBD1 (6 bases). CDR3 protein: CASSLVGRGRTEAFF. The CDR3 coding sequence is TGTGCCAGCAGCTTAGTAGGCAGGGGCAGAACTGAAGCTTTCTTT.